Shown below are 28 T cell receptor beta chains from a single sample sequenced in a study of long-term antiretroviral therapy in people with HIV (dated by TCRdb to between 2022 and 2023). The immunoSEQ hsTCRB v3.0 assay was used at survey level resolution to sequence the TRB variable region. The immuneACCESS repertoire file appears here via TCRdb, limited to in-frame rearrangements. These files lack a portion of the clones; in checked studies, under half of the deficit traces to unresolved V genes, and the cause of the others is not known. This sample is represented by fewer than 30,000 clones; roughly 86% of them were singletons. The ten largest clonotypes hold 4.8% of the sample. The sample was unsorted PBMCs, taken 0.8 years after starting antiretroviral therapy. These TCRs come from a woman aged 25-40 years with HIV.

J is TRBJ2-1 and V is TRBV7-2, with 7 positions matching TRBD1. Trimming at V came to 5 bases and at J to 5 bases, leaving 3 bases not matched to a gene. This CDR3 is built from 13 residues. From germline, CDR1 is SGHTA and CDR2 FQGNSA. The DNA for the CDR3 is TGTGCCAGCAGCCGGGACAGAGACAATGAGCAGTTCTTC. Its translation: CASSRDRDNEQFF.

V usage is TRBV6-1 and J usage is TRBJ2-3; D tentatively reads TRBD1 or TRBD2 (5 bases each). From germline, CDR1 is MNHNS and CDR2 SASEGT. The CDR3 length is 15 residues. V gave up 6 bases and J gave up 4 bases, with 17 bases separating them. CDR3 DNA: TGTGCCAGCAGGGCCTCCGGGGCAGGGCCAGATACGCAGTATTTT. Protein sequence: CASRASGAGPDTQYF.

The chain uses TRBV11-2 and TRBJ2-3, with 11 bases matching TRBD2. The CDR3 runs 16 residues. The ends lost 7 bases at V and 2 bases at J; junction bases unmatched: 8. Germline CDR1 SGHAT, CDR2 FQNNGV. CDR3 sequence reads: CASNSGTSGPTDTQYF. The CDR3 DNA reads TGTGCCAGCAACTCCGGGACTAGCGGACCCACAGATACGCAGTATTTT.

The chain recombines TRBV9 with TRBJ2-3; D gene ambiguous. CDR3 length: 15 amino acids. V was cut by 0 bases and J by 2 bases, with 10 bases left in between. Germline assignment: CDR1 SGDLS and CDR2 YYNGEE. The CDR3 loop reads CASSVASGYTDTQYF. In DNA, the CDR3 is TGTGCCAGCAGCGTAGCTAGTGGCTACACAGATACGCAGTATTTT.

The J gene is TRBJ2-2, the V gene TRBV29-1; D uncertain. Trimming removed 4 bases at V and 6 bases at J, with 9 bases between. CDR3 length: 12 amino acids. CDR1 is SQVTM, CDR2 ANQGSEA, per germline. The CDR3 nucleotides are TGCAGCGTTGTTAGAGCATCCGGGGAGCTGTTTTTT. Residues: CSVVRASGELFF.

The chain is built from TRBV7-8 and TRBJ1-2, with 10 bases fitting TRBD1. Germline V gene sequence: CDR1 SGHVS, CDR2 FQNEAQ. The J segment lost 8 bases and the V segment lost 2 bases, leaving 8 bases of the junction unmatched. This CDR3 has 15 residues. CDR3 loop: CASSLPGTGAQGYTF. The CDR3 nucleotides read TGTGCCAGCAGCTTACCCGGGACAGGGGCGCAAGGCTACACCTTC.

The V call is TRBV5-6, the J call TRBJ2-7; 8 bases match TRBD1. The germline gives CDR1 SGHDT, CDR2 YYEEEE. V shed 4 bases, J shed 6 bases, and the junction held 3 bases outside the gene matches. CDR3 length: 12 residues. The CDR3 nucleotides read TGTGCCAGCAGCGTTACAGGGGGCGAGCAGTACGTC. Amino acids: CASSVTGGEQYV.

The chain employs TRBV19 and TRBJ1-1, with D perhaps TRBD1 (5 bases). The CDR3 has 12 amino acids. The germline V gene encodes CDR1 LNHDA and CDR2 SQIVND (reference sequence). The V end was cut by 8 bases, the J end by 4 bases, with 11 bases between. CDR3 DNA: TGTGCCAGTCAAGCAAGGGGCACTGAAGCTTTCTTT. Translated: CASQARGTEAFF.

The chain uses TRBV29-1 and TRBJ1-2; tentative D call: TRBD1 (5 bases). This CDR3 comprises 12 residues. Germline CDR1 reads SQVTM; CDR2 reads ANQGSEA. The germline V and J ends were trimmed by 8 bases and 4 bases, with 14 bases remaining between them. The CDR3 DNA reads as TGCAGCCACCGGGACGGGGTCTATGGCTACACCTTC. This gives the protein CSHRDGVYGYTF.

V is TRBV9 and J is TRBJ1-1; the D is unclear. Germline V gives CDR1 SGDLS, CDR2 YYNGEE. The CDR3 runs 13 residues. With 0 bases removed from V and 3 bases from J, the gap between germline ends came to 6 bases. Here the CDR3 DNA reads TGTGCCAGCAGCGTAGCTCAGTACACTGAAGCTTTCTTT. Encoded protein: CASSVAQYTEAFF.

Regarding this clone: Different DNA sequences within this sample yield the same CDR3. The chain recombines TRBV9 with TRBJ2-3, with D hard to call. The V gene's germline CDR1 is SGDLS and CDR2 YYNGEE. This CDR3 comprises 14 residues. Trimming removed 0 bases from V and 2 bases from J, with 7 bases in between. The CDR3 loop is CASSVEGYTDTQYF. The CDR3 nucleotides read TGTGCCAGCAGCGTAGAGGGTTACACAGATACGCAGTATTTT.

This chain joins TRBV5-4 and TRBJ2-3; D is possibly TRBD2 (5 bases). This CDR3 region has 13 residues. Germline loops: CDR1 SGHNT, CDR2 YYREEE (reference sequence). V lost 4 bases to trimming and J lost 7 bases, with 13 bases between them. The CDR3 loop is CASSPMPGNTQYF. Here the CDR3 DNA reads TGTGCCAGCAGCCCCATGCCGGGGAATACGCAGTATTTT.

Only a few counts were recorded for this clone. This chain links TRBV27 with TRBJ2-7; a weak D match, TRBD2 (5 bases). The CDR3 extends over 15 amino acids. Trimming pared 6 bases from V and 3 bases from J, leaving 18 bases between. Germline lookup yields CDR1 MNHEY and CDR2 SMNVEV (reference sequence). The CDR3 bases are TGTGCCAGCAGCCACGCTAGACCGGGGAGCTACGAGCAGTACTTC. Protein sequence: CASSHARPGSYEQYF.

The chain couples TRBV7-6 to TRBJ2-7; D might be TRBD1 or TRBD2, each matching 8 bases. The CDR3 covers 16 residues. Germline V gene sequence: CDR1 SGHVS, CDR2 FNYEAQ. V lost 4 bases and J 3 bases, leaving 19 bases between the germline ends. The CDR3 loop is CASSSGGGTGHYEQYF. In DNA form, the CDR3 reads TGTGCCAGCAGCTCCGGGGGGGGGACAGGACACTACGAGCAGTACTTC.

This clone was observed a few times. The CDR3 reads CASSDSYEQYF. The CDR3 DNA sequence: TGTGCCAGCTCAGACTCCTACGAGCAGTACTTC. The chain has TRBV28 and TRBJ2-7; D remains unclear. This CDR3 contains 11 residues. The V end was cut by 8 bases, the J end by 0 bases, with 5 bases between. The germline V gene encodes CDR1 MDHEN and CDR2 SYDVKM.

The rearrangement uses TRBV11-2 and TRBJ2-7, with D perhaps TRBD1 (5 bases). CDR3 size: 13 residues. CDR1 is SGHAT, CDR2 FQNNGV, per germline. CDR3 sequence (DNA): TGTGCCAGCAGCCTAGACCAGGGTAGCGAGCAGTACGTC. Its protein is CASSLDQGSEQYV.

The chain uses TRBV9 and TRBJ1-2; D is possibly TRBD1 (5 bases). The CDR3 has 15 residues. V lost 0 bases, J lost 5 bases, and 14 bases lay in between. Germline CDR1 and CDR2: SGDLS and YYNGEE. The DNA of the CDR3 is TGTGCCAGCAGCGTAGAAGGGACTCCCAGTTATGGCTACACCTTC. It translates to CASSVEGTPSYGYTF.

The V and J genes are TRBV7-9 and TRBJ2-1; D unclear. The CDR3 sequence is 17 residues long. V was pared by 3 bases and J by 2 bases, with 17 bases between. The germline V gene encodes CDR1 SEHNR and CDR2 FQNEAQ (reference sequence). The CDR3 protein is CASSFSLGGEAYNEQFF. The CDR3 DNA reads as TGTGCCAGCAGCTTTTCTCTTGGCGGTGAAGCCTACAATGAGCAGTTCTTC.

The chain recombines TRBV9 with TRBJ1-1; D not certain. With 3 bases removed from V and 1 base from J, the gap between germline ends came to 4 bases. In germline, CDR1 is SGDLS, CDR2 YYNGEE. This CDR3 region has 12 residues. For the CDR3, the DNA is TGTGCCAGCAGCGGGCAGAACACTGAAGCTTTCTTT. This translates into CASSGQNTEAFF.

This chain's CDR3 is CSVGTGAVQETQYF. The CDR3 DNA is TGCAGCGTTGGGACAGGGGCGGTCCAAGAGACCCAGTACTTC. The V and J genes are TRBV29-1 and TRBJ2-5; 9 nucleotides line up with TRBD1. The ends lost 4 bases at V and 1 base at J; junction bases unmatched: 4. The germline gives CDR1 SQVTM, CDR2 ANQGSEA. This CDR3 has 14 residues.

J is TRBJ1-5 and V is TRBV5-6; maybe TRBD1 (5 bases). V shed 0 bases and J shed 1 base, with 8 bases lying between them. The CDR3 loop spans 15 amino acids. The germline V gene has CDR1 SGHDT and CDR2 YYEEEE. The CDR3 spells CASSLGAGSNQPQHF. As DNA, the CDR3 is TGTGCCAGCAGCTTGGGTGCAGGGAGCAATCAGCCCCAGCATTTT. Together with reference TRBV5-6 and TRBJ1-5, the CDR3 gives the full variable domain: DAGVTQSPTHLIKTRGQQVTLRCSPKSGHDTVSWYQQALGQGPQFIFQYYEEEERQRGNFPDRFSGHQFPNYSSELNVNALLLGDSALYLCASSLGAGSNQPQHFGDGTRLSIL.

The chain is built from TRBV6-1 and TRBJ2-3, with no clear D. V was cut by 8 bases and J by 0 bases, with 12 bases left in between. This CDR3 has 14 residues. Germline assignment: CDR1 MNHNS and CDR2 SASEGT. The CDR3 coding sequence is TGTGCCAGCGGATTCAAGCTTAGCACAGATACGCAGTATTTT. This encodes CASGFKLSTDTQYF.

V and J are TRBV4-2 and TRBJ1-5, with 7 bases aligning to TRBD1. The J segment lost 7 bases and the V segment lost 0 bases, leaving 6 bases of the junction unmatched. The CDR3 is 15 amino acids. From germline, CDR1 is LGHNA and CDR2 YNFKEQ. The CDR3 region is CASSQDHRGGQPQHF. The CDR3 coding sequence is TGTGCCAGCAGCCAAGATCACAGGGGAGGCCAGCCCCAGCATTTT.

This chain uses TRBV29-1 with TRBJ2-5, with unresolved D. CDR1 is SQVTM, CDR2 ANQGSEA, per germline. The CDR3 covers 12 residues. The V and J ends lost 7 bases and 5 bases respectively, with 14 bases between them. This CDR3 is CSALELSETQYF. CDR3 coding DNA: TGCAGCGCGCTCGAACTCTCGGAGACCCAGTACTTC.

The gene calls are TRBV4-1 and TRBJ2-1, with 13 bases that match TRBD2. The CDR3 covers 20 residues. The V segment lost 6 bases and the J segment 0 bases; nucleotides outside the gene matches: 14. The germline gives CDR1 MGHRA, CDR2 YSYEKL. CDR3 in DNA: TGCGCCAGCAGTCCCGATCCCCAGACTAGCGGGAGGAGCTCCTACAATGAGCAGTTCTTC. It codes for CASSPDPQTSGRSSYNEQFF.

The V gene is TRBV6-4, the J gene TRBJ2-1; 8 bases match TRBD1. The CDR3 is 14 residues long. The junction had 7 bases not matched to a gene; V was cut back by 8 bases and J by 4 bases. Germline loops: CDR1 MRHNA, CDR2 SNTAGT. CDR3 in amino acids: CASSGQGGYNEQFF. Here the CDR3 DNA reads TGTGCCAGCTCTGGACAGGGTGGGTACAATGAGCAGTTCTTC.

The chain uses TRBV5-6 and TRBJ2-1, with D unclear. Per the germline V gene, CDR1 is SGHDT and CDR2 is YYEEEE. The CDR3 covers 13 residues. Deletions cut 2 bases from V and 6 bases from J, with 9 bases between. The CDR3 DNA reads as TGTGCCAGCAGCTTTCGAAATGGCAATGAGCAGTTCTTC. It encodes CASSFRNGNEQFF.

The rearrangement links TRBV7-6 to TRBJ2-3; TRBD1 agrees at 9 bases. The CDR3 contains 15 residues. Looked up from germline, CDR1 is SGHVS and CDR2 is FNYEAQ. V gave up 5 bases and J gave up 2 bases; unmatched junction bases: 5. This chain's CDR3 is CASSPTGGFTDTQYF. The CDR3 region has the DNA TGTGCCAGCAGCCCAACAGGGGGCTTCACAGATACGCAGTATTTT.